Listed below are T cell receptor beta chains from one sample, sequenced in a study of blood T cell repertoires in COVID-19. Profiling relied on immunoSEQ multiplex PCR, and the TCRdb table lists in-frame clones only, not all of them. The sample includes fewer than 100,000 clones, roughly nine tenths seen only once; the top ten take approximately 10%. Sequencing was performed on peripheral blood. Receptors originate from a man aged 50 to 60 with acute or convalescent COVID-19. The CDR3 runs from the conserved cysteine through the conserved F or W. Size values are once, few and many counts, or a class for expanded clones, and some rows have none.

J: TRBJ2-7; V: TRBV10-2; size: NA; CDR3: CASTATSGSYEQYF
J: TRBJ2-7; V: TRBV11-2; size: once; CDR3: CASSNLRPGASYEQYF
J: TRBJ2-1; V: TRBV3-1/TRBV3-2; size: NA; CDR3: CASSHLAGGGHEQFF
J: TRBJ2-7; V: TRBV6-4; size: NA; CDR3: CASSRTIQSEQYF
J: TRBJ1-5; V: TRBV12-5; size: once; CDR3: CASGLIDLQGFKQPQHF
J: TRBJ2-1; V: TRBV25-1; size: NA; CDR3: CASSSDPGRRENEQFF
J: TRBJ1-5; V: TRBV19; size: NA; CDR3: CASSIGSGGGAQPQHF
J: TRBJ1-2; V: TRBV9; size: NA; CDR3: CASSPPAQSYGYTF
J: TRBJ1-1; V: TRBV14; size: NA; CDR3: CASSLGLPGRAFF
J: TRBJ2-5; V: TRBV6-5; size: NA; CDR3: CASSSAGAKTQYF
J: TRBJ2-2; V: TRBV11-2; size: NA; CDR3: CASSLVAIRTGELFF